Listed below are T cell receptor beta chains from one sample, sequenced in a study of blood T cell repertoires in COVID-19. Sequencing used immunoSEQ multiplex PCR; TCRdb keeps in-frame clones, though not all of them. This sample has approximately 260,000 clones; 70% to 90% occur once, and the top ten carry about 10%. Sample: peripheral blood. Receptors originate from a woman in her seventies with acute or convalescent COVID-19. Each CDR3 is given with its conserved first and last residue. D genes are given only for firm matches. Clone size appears in some rows only: once, few, many, or a class for an expanded clone.

size,J,V,D,CDR3,DNA
NA,TRBJ1-2,TRBV15,NA,CATSREVRGGYTF,TGTGCCACCAGCAGAGAGGTGCGGGGGGGCTACACCTTC
once,TRBJ2-1,TRBV19,TRBD2,CASRTSAYNEQFF,TGTGCCAGTAGGACTAGCGCTTACAATGAGCAGTTCTTC
NA,TRBJ2-1,TRBV30,NA,CAWTENYNEQFF,TGTGCCTGGACGGAGAATTACAATGAGCAGTTCTTC
NA,TRBJ1-3,TRBV10-3,NA,CAIHSSGNTIYF,TGTGCCATCCACAGCTCTGGAAACACCATATATTTT
NA,TRBJ1-1,TRBV5-5,TRBD1,CASSLMGAGGNTEAFF,TGTGCCAGCAGCCTTATGGGGGCAGGGGGAAACACTGAAGCTTTCTTT
NA,TRBJ2-7,TRBV7-9,NA,CASSNLQLEQYF,TGTGCCAGCAGTAACCTCCAGTTGGAGCAGTACTTC
NA,TRBJ2-3,TRBV19,NA,CASTQDFTTDTQYF,TGTGCCAGTACCCAGGACTTCACCACAGATACGCAGTATTTT
NA,TRBJ2-3,TRBV24-1,NA,CATSAATGTDTQYF,TGTGCCACCAGTGCAGCGACAGGCACAGATACGCAGTATTTT
once,TRBJ2-2,TRBV3-1/TRBV3-2,NA,CASSQARTYTGELFF,TGTGCCAGCAGCCAGGCTAGGACTTACACCGGGGAGCTGTTTTTT
NA,TRBJ2-3,TRBV4-1,NA,CASSQDLAYTDTQYF,TGCGCCAGCAGCCAAGATCTAGCGTACACAGATACGCAGTATTTT
few,TRBJ2-1,TRBV6-5,TRBD2,CANAGGGNEQFF,TGTGCCAACGCGGGGGGGGGAAATGAGCAGTTCTTC
NA,TRBJ2-5,TRBV7-2,NA,CASSPGDRLYQETQYF,TGTGCCAGCAGCCCGGGAGACAGATTGTACCAAGAGACCCAGTACTTC
NA,TRBJ1-1,TRBV25-1,NA,CASSRKGEAFF,TGTGCCAGCAGTCGGAAGGGGGAAGCTTTCTTT
few,TRBJ2-7,TRBV7-9,TRBD1,CASSGTSDRAREQYF,TGTGCCAGCAGCGGAACCTCGGACAGGGCGAGGGAGCAGTACTTC
NA,TRBJ1-4,TRBV5-1,TRBD1,CASRTGISTATNEKLFF,TGCGCCAGCAGGACAGGGATTAGCACCGCAACTAATGAAAAACTGTTTTTT
NA,TRBJ1-6,TRBV5-5,NA,CASSPHVGGSSYNSPLHF,TGTGCCAGCAGCCCCCACGTGGGCGGGAGCTCCTATAATTCACCCCTCCACTTT
NA,TRBJ1-6,TRBV2,TRBD1,CASRDRVNSPLHF,TGTGCCAGCAGGGACAGGGTTAATTCACCCCTCCACTTT
NA,TRBJ1-4,TRBV3-1/TRBV3-2,NA,CASSQRQAGGEKLFF,TGTGCCAGCAGCCAAAGACAGGCGGGGGGCGAAAAACTGTTTTTT
NA,TRBJ1-1,TRBV5-1,NA,CASSLDSIEAFF,TGCGCCAGCAGCTTGGACAGCATTGAAGCTTTCTTT
NA,TRBJ1-6,TRBV5-1,NA,CASSLVGQINNSPLHF,TGCGCCAGCAGCTTGGTGGGGCAGATAAATAATTCACCCCTCCACTTT
NA,TRBJ2-6,TRBV2,NA,CASSERERGSGANVLTF,TGTGCCAGCAGTGAAAGGGAAAGGGGCTCTGGGGCCAACGTCCTGACTTTC
NA,TRBJ1-2,TRBV4-1,NA,CASSQTPTSGGARGYTF,TGCGCCAGCAGCCAAACCCCCACTTCGGGAGGGGCTCGAGGCTACACCTTC